Below, one T cell receptor (beta chain) is given with its context. Its antigen is undetermined. The assay was immunoSEQ multiplex PCR, and TCRdb's table has in-frame clones only and misses some. The repertoire holds about 100,000 clones, with 90% as singletons. Thawed PBMCs were FACS-sorted into unstimulated CD4+CD25+CD127- regulatory T cells, CD4+CD25- non-regulatory cells, CD4 and CD8 cells. The data were obtained in a study of Tregs in tolerant kidney transplant recipients. The wider study: Mixed chimerism was transient after nonmyeloablative marrow transplants from related graft donors. Study-level points and caveats: This study did not directly address biological reproducibility. Some patients' samples used different primers over time, so nucleotide sequences weren't comparable.

There are 14 residues in the CDR3. Germline lookup yields CDR1 SGHNT and CDR2 YYREEE (reference sequence). With 4 bases clipped from V and 5 bases from J, the junction kept 5 bases outside the gene matches. The sequence came from a human donor who received a combined kidney and bone marrow transplant. This specimen consisted of CD4+ T cells from blood, obtained before the transplant. V is TRBV5-4 and J is TRBJ2-5; 10 bases match TRBD2. The CDR3, as DNA: TGTGCCAGCAGCAAGCGGGGGGGGTTGGAGACCCAGTACTTC. It is translated as CASSKRGGLETQYF.